Listed below are T cell receptor beta chains from one sample, sequenced in a study of blood T cell repertoires in COVID-19. Sequencing was performed with immunoSEQ multiplex PCR; in TCRdb, only in-frame clones are kept and a portion is missing. Of about 73,000 clones in the sample, over 60% were seen once. Material for sequencing was peripheral blood. The receptors originated from a man between 65 and 85 years old with COVID-19, enrolled during active disease. CDR3s include the opening cysteine and the closing phenylalanine or tryptophan. Fields, in order: CDR3 length, V gene, J gene, CDR3 protein.

14	TRBV3-1/TRBV3-2	TRBJ2-7	CASSQGTNSYEQYF
15	TRBV9	TRBJ2-1	CASSVVSDPRNEQFF
16	TRBV5-1	TRBJ2-7	CASSLDFSGTGFEQYF
12	TRBV19	TRBJ1-5	CASSMFEQPQHF
18	TRBV3-1/TRBV3-2	TRBJ2-2	CASSQVFRSLRNTGELFF
14	TRBV27	TRBJ2-7	CASSYQALSYEQYF
15	TRBV5-1	TRBJ1-2	CASSLSGTANYGYTF
13	TRBV6-5	TRBJ1-1	CASSYEGGTEAFF
12	TRBV7-8	TRBJ1-5	CASSPGDQPQHF
14	TRBV7-8	TRBJ1-4	CASSTWGTGEKLFF